This T cell receptor (beta chain) was retrieved from a study of memory CD4+ T cells and cytomegalovirus serostatus. Single viable CD3+CD4+CD8-CD45RO+ cells were sorted as the memory CD4+ T cells. Positive selection with CD4 microbeads enriched total CD4+ T cells. Some clones are missing from TCRdb's copy, which holds only in-frame ones; the method was immunoSEQ multiplex PCR. The repertoire has 40,000 or so clones, over 60% of them found once; the top ten carry about 0.73%. Findings and caveats of the study: Of under 200 reported CMV TCRbeta sequences, 55 to 80 were found in memory CD4+ repertoires.

About this clone: Its specificity is unknown.

Trimming removed 4 bases at V and 1 base at J, with 6 bases between. There are 13 residues in the CDR3. Germline V gene lookup returns CDR1 SNHLY and CDR2 FYNNEI. Sequenced material: memory CD4+ T cells from blood. V and J are TRBV2 and TRBJ2-3; D not certain. The TCR was taken from an adult in good health and CMV-seronegative. CDR3 sequence (DNA): TGTGCCAGCAGTGTTCTGGGCACAGATACGCAGTATTTT. As protein: CASSVLGTDTQYF.